This TCR beta chain derives from a study of glioma-infiltrating T cells after dendritic cell vaccination. The germline V gene has CDR1 LNHNV and CDR2 YYDKDF (reference sequence). The CDR3 consists of 16 residues. V shed 4 bases and J shed 5 bases, with 20 bases lying between them. Study observations and caveats: Higher pretreatment TIL content predicted longer progression-free time and survival.

Stated time point: after dendritic cell vaccination, including at tumor progression/relapse. Fresh-frozen tumor tissue and more than two years of survival data were available for all. Data came from immunoSEQ multiplex PCR; TCRdb stores just in-frame clones and leaves some out. The sample holds 65,000 or so clones, roughly 86% seen once. A remark on this clone: Its target is unknown.

This sequence joins TRBV15 and TRBJ2-5; weak D call: TRBD2 (5 bases). The sequenced sample was blood, obtained after dendritic cell vaccination. The source of this sequence is a human donor with glioblastoma. The CDR3 spells CATSILAARASETQYF. DNA of the CDR3: TGTGCCACCAGCATTCTCGCTGCGAGGGCGTCCGAGACCCAGTACTTC. Using reference TRBV15 and TRBJ2-5 for the parts outside the CDR3, the full variable domain is DAMVIQNPRYQVTQFGKPVTLSCSQTLNHNVMYWYQQKSSQAPKLLFHYYDKDFNNEADTPDNFQSRRPNTSFCFLDIRSPGLGDTAMYLCATSILAARASETQYFGPGTRLLVL.